One sample yielded the 20 T cell receptor beta chains listed below, sequenced in a study of blood T cell repertoires in COVID-19. Repertoires were generated with immunoSEQ multiplex PCR, while TCRdb's copy carries only in-frame clones and drops some. Here the sample spans hundreds of thousands of clones, roughly 84% being singletons. Sequencing input: PBMCs or T cells enriched from blood (not recorded which). Receptors originate from a woman between 18 and 30 years old who had been exposed to COVID-19.

This chain links TRBV18 with TRBJ2-7; TRBD2 is a possible D gene (5 bases). This CDR3 spans 15 amino acids. Trimming took 6 bases from V and 1 from J, leaving 16 bases between them. Germline CDR1 and CDR2: KGHSH and LQKENI. The CDR3 nucleotides read TGTGCCAGCTCCCCCCCCAATCGGGGATCCTACGAGCAGTACTTC. Protein: CASSPPNRGSYEQYF. Full variable domain (remainder filled in from reference TRBV18 and TRBJ2-7): NAGVMQNPRHLVRRRGQEARLRCSPMKGHSHVYWYRQLPEEGLKFMVYLQKENIIDESGMPKERFSAEFPKEGPSILRIQQVVRGDSAAYFCASSPPNRGSYEQYFGPGTRLTVT.

V usage is TRBV6-1 and J usage is TRBJ1-4, with TRBD1 matching 10 bases. This CDR3 is 17 amino acids long. The germline gives CDR1 MNHNS, CDR2 SASEGT. The V gene end was trimmed by 4 bases and the J gene end by 3 bases; junction bases not matched to a gene: 8. The CDR3 DNA reads TGTGCCAGCAGTGGACCCGGGACAGGGGCCCCTAATGAAAAACTGTTTTTT. The encoded protein is CASSGPGTGAPNEKLFF.

The chain has TRBV9 and TRBJ2-1, with 11 bases identical to TRBD2. The CDR3 extends over 15 amino acids. Germline V gene sequence: CDR1 SGDLS, CDR2 YYNGEE. V shed 4 bases and J 4 bases; nucleotides not matched to a gene: 4. Written as DNA, the CDR3 is TGTGCCAGCAGCCCGGGACTAGCGGTATACAATGAGCAGTTCTTC. Its protein product is CASSPGLAVYNEQFF.

The chain carries TRBV3-1 (or the pseudogene TRBV3-2) and TRBJ1-1; the D gene is possibly TRBD1 (6 bases). The CDR3 spans 16 residues. V was clipped by 0 bases and J by 4 bases, with 15 bases between them. From germline, CDR1 is LGHDT and CDR2 YNNKEL (reference sequence). The CDR3 nucleotides read TGTGCCAGCAGCCAAGATGGGGGCTTGTTGTCCACTGAAGCTTTCTTT. Encoded protein: CASSQDGGLLSTEAFF.

A few counts support this clone. The gene calls are TRBV7-8 and TRBJ1-1; D gene ambiguous. V was shortened by 0 bases and J by 4 bases, with 9 bases between the two germline ends. Germline values: CDR1 SGHVS, CDR2 FQNEAQ. The CDR3 sequence is 14 residues long. CDR3 sequence: CASSLARTSTEAFF. As DNA, the CDR3 is TGTGCCAGCAGCTTAGCGCGCACGAGCACTGAAGCTTTCTTT.

This chain joins TRBV11-3 and TRBJ2-7; 14 bases are shared with TRBD2. Germline-derived CDR1 and CDR2 are SGHNT and YENEEA. CDR3 size: 15 residues. The V and J ends lost 5 bases and 2 bases, in that order; junction bases with no gene match: 2. The CDR3 here is CASSPTSGRAYEQYF. Here the CDR3 DNA reads TGTGCCAGCAGCCCGACTAGCGGGAGGGCCTACGAGCAGTACTTC. The whole variable domain, remainder taken from reference TRBV11-3 and TRBJ2-7, is EAGVVQSPRYKIIEKKQPVAFWCNPISGHNTLYWYLQNLGQGPELLIRYENEEAVDDSQLPKDRFSAERLKGVDSTLKIQPAELGDSAVYLCASSPTSGRAYEQYFGPGTRLTVT.

The chain links TRBV7-9 to TRBJ2-7, with D perhaps TRBD1 (6 bases). Germline CDR1 is SEHNR and CDR2 is FQNEAQ (reference sequence). Trimming removed 5 bases from V and 1 base from J, with 15 bases in between. The CDR3 extends over 15 amino acids. Written as DNA, the CDR3 is TGTGCCAGCAGCCGCGCACAGGGCGTATCCTACGAGCAGTACTTC. The encoded protein is CASSRAQGVSYEQYF.

This chain links TRBV15 with TRBJ1-4; D not certain. The CDR3 has 13 amino acids. Germline CDR1 LNHNV, CDR2 YYDKDF (reference sequence). V was trimmed by 5 bases and J by 15 bases, leaving 19 bases between them. The CDR3 DNA reads TGTGCCACCAGCTCACCAGGCCCGGCGTTGGTGTTTTTT. Translating it yields CATSSPGPALVFF.

This chain joins TRBV10-1 and TRBJ1-1; no reliable D call. The CDR3 has 17 amino acids. Germline lookup yields CDR1 WNHNN and CDR2 SYGVQD (reference sequence). The germline V and J ends were trimmed by 8 bases and 0 bases, with 22 bases remaining between them. CDR3 sequence: CASGSKRVGILNTEAFF. In nucleotides, the CDR3 is TGCGCCAGCGGCTCAAAGAGGGTAGGTATTTTGAACACTGAAGCTTTCTTT.

This rearrangement joins TRBV28 to TRBJ1-1; 7 bases line up with TRBD1. J gave up 9 bases and V 5 bases, and 6 bases lay outside the gene matches. Germline V gene sequence: CDR1 MDHEN, CDR2 SYDVKM. The CDR3 is 12 amino acids. The CDR3 DNA follows: TGTGCCAGCAGTGCAGGGGGGCTTAAAGCTTTCTTT. Its translation is CASSAGGLKAFF.

This clone was counted once. This rearrangement joins TRBV7-2 to TRBJ2-5; 11 bases map to TRBD2. The length of the CDR3 is 17 residues. CDR1 is SGHTA, CDR2 FQGNSA, per germline. The V and J ends lost 4 bases and 3 bases, in that order; junction bases with no gene match: 10. CDR3 loop: CASSSSAFSGREETQYF. CDR3 nucleotide sequence: TGTGCCAGCAGCTCTAGCGCTTTTAGCGGGAGGGAAGAGACCCAGTACTTC.

The V gene is TRBV9, the J gene TRBJ2-7, with TRBD1 matching over 7 bases. The V segment lost 0 bases and the J segment 3 bases; nucleotides outside the gene matches: 3. The CDR3 runs to 14 residues. Per germline, CDR1 SGDLS and CDR2 YYNGEE. The CDR3 DNA is TGTGCCAGCAGCGTAGAGGACAGGTACTACGAGCAGTACTTC. Amino acids: CASSVEDRYYEQYF.

This clone was picked up a small number of times. The chain is built from TRBV7-6 and TRBJ2-1; 10 bases match TRBD1. J lost 6 bases, V lost 0 bases, and 8 bases had no gene match. The germline CDR1 and CDR2 sequences are SGHVS and FNYEAQ. This CDR3 has 17 residues. The CDR3 nucleotides are TGTGCCAGCAGCTTAGCGGGGGCCGGGACAGGGGCCAATGAGCAGTTCTTC. It codes for CASSLAGAGTGANEQFF.

V gene TRBV24-1 combines with J gene TRBJ2-5; D possibly corresponds to TRBD2 (5 bases). Germline V gives CDR1 KGHDR, CDR2 SFDVKD. This CDR3 region has 14 residues. V shed 2 bases and J shed 4 bases, with 10 bases lying between them. The CDR3 is CATSDWIGGETQYF. Here the CDR3 DNA reads TGTGCCACCAGTGATTGGATAGGAGGAGAGACCCAGTACTTC.

The V call is TRBV27, the J call TRBJ1-5; a weak D match, TRBD1 (6 bases). This CDR3 spans 14 amino acids. Trimming stripped 3 bases from V and 4 bases from J, with 10 bases between. Germline CDR1 reads MNHEY; CDR2 reads SMNVEV (reference sequence). The CDR3 loop reads CASSFGGLNQPQHF. The CDR3 DNA sequence: TGTGCCAGCAGTTTCGGGGGGCTAAATCAGCCCCAGCATTTT.

The chain combines TRBV2 with TRBJ2-3; 10 positions agree with TRBD2. CDR1 and CDR2 from the germline V gene are SNHLY and FYNNEI. V gave up 2 bases and J gave up 0 bases; unmatched junction bases: 8. The CDR3 contains 18 residues. This chain's CDR3 is CASSEMASGGPSTDTQYF. CDR3 coding DNA: TGTGCCAGCAGTGAAATGGCTAGCGGGGGCCCCAGCACAGATACGCAGTATTTT.

CDR3: CASSRPGSEQYF. Written as DNA, the CDR3 is TGTGCCAGCAGCCGACCAGGGTCCGAGCAGTACTTC. The V call is TRBV7-9, the J call TRBJ2-7; D perhaps matches TRBD1 (5 bases). V lost 5 bases and J 6 bases, leaving 11 bases between the germline ends. Germline values: CDR1 SEHNR, CDR2 FQNEAQ (reference sequence). The CDR3 extends over 12 amino acids. Drawing the rest from reference TRBV7-9 and TRBJ2-7, the complete variable domain is DTGVSQNPRHKITKRGQNVTFRCDPISEHNRLYWYRQTLGQGPEFLTYFQNEAQLEKSRLLSDRFSAERPKGSFSTLEIQRTEQGDSAMYLCASSRPGSEQYFGPGTRLTVT.

The chain uses TRBV18 and TRBJ1-4; D remains unclear. V was pared by 8 bases and J by 7 bases, with 14 bases between. CDR1 is KGHSH and CDR2 is LQKENI in the germline V gene. The CDR3 has 13 residues. The DNA of the CDR3 is TGTGCCAGCCACCCCTCCAGAGGTGAAAAACTGTTTTTT. Residues: CASHPSRGEKLFF.

The chain combines TRBV15 with TRBJ2-2; TRBD2 aligns across 10 bases. CDR1 LNHNV and CDR2 YYDKDF come from the germline V gene (reference sequence). The V gene end was trimmed by 0 bases and the J gene end by 6 bases; junction bases not matched to a gene: 19. This CDR3 is built from 21 residues. CDR3 nucleotides: TGTGCCACCAGCAGAGAACGGCCGGGACTAGCGTCCACGACGGCCCCCGGGGAGCTGTTTTTT. It yields the protein CATSRERPGLASTTAPGELFF.

CDR3 sequence reads: CASSEEGGSAKNIQYF. In DNA, the CDR3 is TGTGCCAGCAGTGAGGAAGGAGGGTCGGCCAAAAACATTCAGTACTTC. This chain joins TRBV6-1 and TRBJ2-4, with a possible D match to TRBD2 (6 bases). Germline CDR1 MNHNS, CDR2 SASEGT. V was clipped by 3 bases and J by 1 base, with 13 bases between them. The CDR3 totals 16 residues.